These 8 T cell receptor beta chains came from one sample sequenced in a study of shared clonotypes between healthy human individuals. Data came from immunoSEQ multiplex PCR; TCRdb stores just in-frame clones and leaves some out. The sample carries about 2.4 million clones, more than 85% recorded once. What was sequenced was naive CD4+ T cells from PBMCs. As for subset: CD45RA+ positively selected. Source of these receptors: a man between 18 and 35 years old in good health. Some clones in this sample may be carry-over from other donors' samples.

The genes are TRBV6-1 and TRBJ2-7, with 7 nucleotides matching TRBD1. Germline V lookup: CDR1 MNHNS, CDR2 SASEGT. CDR3 length: 16 amino acids. J lost 1 base, V lost 2 bases, and 8 bases had no gene match. CDR3 in DNA: TGTGCCAGCAGTGAAAGGTGGAAGGGGGCGTCCTACGAGCAGTACTTC. Amino acids: CASSERWKGASYEQYF.

The CDR3 DNA is TGTGCCACCAGCAACCTACCGGGGGGGCCGGGGATCTACGAGCAGTACTTC. Residues: CATSNLPGGPGIYEQYF. V usage is TRBV15 and J usage is TRBJ2-7, with 8 bases identical to TRBD2. V gave up 4 bases and J gave up 3 bases; unmatched junction bases: 14. Germline loops: CDR1 LNHNV, CDR2 YYDKDF (reference sequence). The CDR3 is 17 residues long.

The chain combines TRBV5-1 with TRBJ2-1; TRBD1 matches 12 bases. The germline CDR1 and CDR2 sequences are SGHRS and YFSETQ. This CDR3 spans 15 amino acids. V lost 4 bases to trimming and J lost 8 bases; unmatched junction nucleotides: 7. The CDR3 region is CASSAQGQGADEQFF. In DNA form, the CDR3 reads TGCGCCAGCAGCGCTCAGGGACAGGGGGCTGATGAGCAGTTCTTC.

This chain links TRBV6-4 with TRBJ2-1; D is ambiguous. Trimming shortened V by 3 bases and J by 1 base, and 7 bases separated the two germline ends. This CDR3 has 14 amino acids. CDR1 and CDR2 (germline): MRHNA, SNTAGT. CDR3 protein: CASSEEFSYNEQFF. The CDR3 region has the DNA TGTGCCAGCAGTGAAGAGTTTTCCTACAATGAGCAGTTCTTC.

This chain uses TRBV9 with TRBJ1-1; perhaps TRBD1 as D (5 bases). The CDR3 extends over 17 amino acids. Trimming left V 4 bases short and J 0 bases short, with 19 bases between. Germline V lookup: CDR1 SGDLS, CDR2 YYNGEE. The CDR3 DNA reads as TGTGCCAGCAGCTTAGGGAGAGCGGGGGAGGTGAACACTGAAGCTTTCTTT. As protein: CASSLGRAGEVNTEAFF.

The chain is built from TRBV5-1 and TRBJ2-1; 12 nucleotides line up with TRBD2. Germline CDR1 SGHRS, CDR2 YFSETQ. Losses at the gene ends were 7 bases for V and 4 bases for J; bases not matched to a gene: 3. The length of the CDR3 is 14 residues. CDR3 region: CASLAGGGYNEQFF. CDR3 in DNA: TGCGCCAGCCTAGCGGGAGGGGGATACAATGAGCAGTTCTTC.

The genes are TRBV2 and TRBJ2-6; D may match TRBD1 or TRBD2 (6 bases each). Germline lookup yields CDR1 SNHLY and CDR2 FYNNEI. CDR3 length equals 15 residues. Trimming took off 5 bases at V and 1 base at J, with 9 bases between the two ends. The CDR3 DNA reads as TGTGCCAGCAGTCGAGGGGGGTCTGGGGCCAACGTCCTGACTTTC. Protein product: CASSRGGSGANVLTF.

V gene TRBV5-1 combines with J gene TRBJ2-5; the match to TRBD2 covers 8 bases. Trimming at V came to 0 bases and at J to 2 bases, leaving 9 bases not matched to a gene. Per the germline V gene, CDR1 is SGHRS and CDR2 is YFSETQ. The CDR3 contains 17 residues. The CDR3 is CASSLAGGQGSQETQYF. The DNA for the CDR3 is TGCGCCAGCAGCTTGGCGGGGGGGCAGGGTTCTCAAGAGACCCAGTACTTC.